Here is one TCR beta chain with its context. Its antigen is unknown. The protocol was immunoSEQ multiplex PCR, while the TCRdb copy is restricted to in-frame clones and leaves out a portion. The sample includes roughly 130,000 clones, 90% to 95% of them seen just once. The data belong to a study of T cell responses to AZD1222 COVID-19 vaccine. Whole-study results and caveats: Just a handful of AZD1222 recipients were seropositive at baseline.

The TCR originated in an adult in good health. The starting material was peripheral blood, obtained on day 0 of AZD1222 vaccination.

In DNA, the CDR3 is TGTGCCAGCAGTTTTATCTCTAGCGGAGCCTACAATGAGCAGTTCTTC. As protein: CASSFISSGAYNEQFF. V and J are TRBV28 and TRBJ2-1; 7 bases are shared with TRBD2. J gave up 2 bases and V 3 bases, and 7 bases lay outside the gene matches. CDR3 size: 16 residues. Germline CDR1 MDHEN, CDR2 SYDVKM.